This is a list of T cell receptor beta chains from one sample in a study of T-cell memory formation after mild COVID-19. TCRdb called the 5' RACE reads again in MiXCR, with one record for every CDR3 protein. The repertoire holds about 340,000 distinct CDR3 sequences, with 15% as singletons. Sequencing input: PBMCs or a T cell subset sorted from them (not recorded which). These receptors originate from a man younger than 30 who had mild COVID-19 (a few samples of this study predate the infection). Cell type and time point are not known. CDR3s include the opening cysteine and the closing phenylalanine or tryptophan. The order of the fields is clone size, D gene, J gene, V gene, CDR3 DNA, CDR3 protein. The D gene is left open where the match is weak. Rows may omit the clone size; those that give it use once, few, many or a size class.

clone_size: .
d_call: .
j_call: TRBJ1-2
v_call: TRBV12-3/TRBV12-4
cdr3_nt: TGTGCCAGCAGTTTCCACTCCCCGGAAGATGGCTACACCTTC
cdr3_aa: CASSFHSPEDGYTF

clone_size: .
d_call: .
j_call: TRBJ2-5
v_call: TRBV18
cdr3_nt: TGTGCCAGCTCACTGAGACAGTCCCAAGAGACCCAGTACTTC
cdr3_aa: CASSLRQSQETQYF

clone_size: few
d_call: TRBD1
j_call: TRBJ2-1
v_call: TRBV6-2/TRBV6-3
cdr3_nt: TGTGCCAGCAGTCCGGACAGGGGCGGTTATGAGCAGTTCTTC
cdr3_aa: CASSPDRGGYEQFF

clone_size: few
d_call: .
j_call: TRBJ2-5
v_call: TRBV5-1
cdr3_nt: TGCGCCAGCAGCCCGGAAGGGGGGGGGAAGACCCAGTACTTC
cdr3_aa: CASSPEGGGKTQYF

clone_size: few
d_call: .
j_call: TRBJ2-3
v_call: TRBV29-1
cdr3_nt: TGCAGCGTTGAAGGGGTGCGGGGACGCAACACAGATACGCAGTATTTT
cdr3_aa: CSVEGVRGRNTDTQYF

clone_size: .
d_call: .
j_call: TRBJ1-5
v_call: TRBV12-3/TRBV12-4
cdr3_nt: TGTGCCAGCAGAGGACTGAGCAATCAGCCCCAGCATTTT
cdr3_aa: CASRGLSNQPQHF

clone_size: .
d_call: TRBD1
j_call: TRBJ2-3
v_call: TRBV6-5
cdr3_nt: TGTGCCAGCAGTTACTCGTCCGGGACAGGGGGAGATACGCAGTATTTT
cdr3_aa: CASSYSSGTGGDTQYF

clone_size: few
d_call: .
j_call: TRBJ2-1
v_call: TRBV5-1
cdr3_nt: TGCGCCAGCAGCTACGACCCCTCGAGCTACAATGAGCAGTTCTTC
cdr3_aa: CASSYDPSSYNEQFF

clone_size: .
d_call: .
j_call: TRBJ2-7
v_call: TRBV20-1
cdr3_nt: TGCAGTGCTACTTCAAGCAGGGTCTACTCCTACGAGCAGTACTTC
cdr3_aa: CSATSSRVYSYEQYF

clone_size: .
d_call: .
j_call: TRBJ1-1
v_call: TRBV25-1
cdr3_nt: TGTGCCAGCAGTATAGGGGTTTGGAGCACTGAAGCTTTCTTT
cdr3_aa: CASSIGVWSTEAFF

clone_size: few
d_call: TRBD1
j_call: TRBJ2-3
v_call: TRBV20-1
cdr3_nt: TGCAGTGCTGGGTCTTCCGGGACAGGGTTGGCAGATACGCAGTATTTT
cdr3_aa: CSAGSSGTGLADTQYF

clone_size: .
d_call: .
j_call: TRBJ1-1
v_call: TRBV6-6
cdr3_nt: TGTGCCAGCAGAACCTCGCTCGTAGGGGACACTGAAGCTTTCTTT
cdr3_aa: CASRTSLVGDTEAFF

clone_size: few
d_call: .
j_call: TRBJ1-6
v_call: TRBV5-5
cdr3_nt: TGTGCCAGCAGCTTGGCCTTTAAAGGCCTTAATTCACCCCTCCACTTT
cdr3_aa: CASSLAFKGLNSPLHF

clone_size: few
d_call: TRBD1
j_call: TRBJ1-1
v_call: TRBV12-3/TRBV12-4
cdr3_nt: TGTGCCAGCAGTTTGGACAGGGGAATACGAGCTTTCTTT
cdr3_aa: CASSLDRGIRAFF

clone_size: many
d_call: TRBD2
j_call: TRBJ2-1
v_call: TRBV20-1
cdr3_nt: TGCAGTGCTAGAGATTGGACTAGCGGCCTGAATGAGCAGTTCTTC
cdr3_aa: CSARDWTSGLNEQFF

clone_size: .
d_call: TRBD1
j_call: TRBJ1-2
v_call: TRBV27
cdr3_nt: TGTGCCAGCAGACAGGACAGGGGTTATGGCTACACCTTC
cdr3_aa: CASRQDRGYGYTF

clone_size: .
d_call: .
j_call: TRBJ1-2
v_call: TRBV6-1
cdr3_nt: TGTGCCAGCAAGACAGCCTCCCAGGGTGGCTACACCTTC
cdr3_aa: CASKTASQGGYTF

clone_size: .
d_call: .
j_call: TRBJ2-3
v_call: TRBV5-1
cdr3_nt: TGCGCCAGCAGCTCTCCGCAGATCACAGATACGCAGTATTTT
cdr3_aa: CASSSPQITDTQYF

clone_size: many
d_call: TRBD1
j_call: TRBJ1-4
v_call: TRBV28
cdr3_nt: TGTGCCAGCAGTACATGGCGGACAGGGGCGGATAATGAAAAACTGTTTTTT
cdr3_aa: CASSTWRTGADNEKLFF

clone_size: few
d_call: TRBD1
j_call: TRBJ2-3
v_call: TRBV27
cdr3_nt: TGTGCCAGCAGTTTTCAGACGACAGGGGGCGACGCAGATACGCAGTATTTT
cdr3_aa: CASSFQTTGGDADTQYF

clone_size: many
d_call: .
j_call: TRBJ1-5
v_call: TRBV4-1
cdr3_nt: TGCGCCAGCAGCCCAGGTCCGGGACAAACAGCTCAGCCCCAGCATTTT
cdr3_aa: CASSPGPGQTAQPQHF

clone_size: .
d_call: TRBD1
j_call: TRBJ2-1
v_call: TRBV20-1
cdr3_nt: TGCAGTGCTAGAGATGAGGGGGCGTCGTTTATATATGAGCAGTTCTTC
cdr3_aa: CSARDEGASFIYEQFF

clone_size: few
d_call: .
j_call: TRBJ2-7
v_call: TRBV12-3/TRBV12-4
cdr3_nt: TGTGCCAGCAGACCCAGGGGGGGGCAGTACTACGAGCAGTACTTC
cdr3_aa: CASRPRGGQYYEQYF

clone_size: .
d_call: .
j_call: TRBJ2-3
v_call: TRBV25-1
cdr3_nt: TGTGCCAGCCAAGCAAGGGTTTTCATTGATACGCAGTATTTT
cdr3_aa: CASQARVFIDTQYF

clone_size: many
d_call: .
j_call: TRBJ2-1
v_call: TRBV7-3
cdr3_nt: TGTGCCAGCAGCCCCCGCGGCGGGACCTTGAATGAGCAGTTCTTC
cdr3_aa: CASSPRGGTLNEQFF

clone_size: few
d_call: .
j_call: TRBJ2-5
v_call: TRBV18
cdr3_nt: TGTGCCAGCTCTCGCTACGTTCAGGGTGGAGAAGAGACCCAGTACTTC
cdr3_aa: CASSRYVQGGEETQYF

clone_size: few
d_call: .
j_call: TRBJ2-1
v_call: TRBV10-2
cdr3_nt: TGCGCCACCCTTGAGGGTAGGGGCCAGTTCTTC
cdr3_aa: CATLEGRGQFF

clone_size: few
d_call: TRBD2
j_call: TRBJ2-5
v_call: TRBV30
cdr3_nt: TGTGCCTGGGCGACTAGCTTCCAAGAGACCCAGTACTTC
cdr3_aa: CAWATSFQETQYF

clone_size: .
d_call: .
j_call: TRBJ2-4
v_call: TRBV21-1
cdr3_nt: TGTGCCAGCAGCAAGTTGGGACCCACCGTCAAAAACATTCAGTACTTC
cdr3_aa: CASSKLGPTVKNIQYF

clone_size: .
d_call: .
j_call: TRBJ2-3
v_call: TRBV7-2
cdr3_nt: TGTGCCAGCAGCGGGGACTTCACAGATACGCAGTATTTT
cdr3_aa: CASSGDFTDTQYF

clone_size: few
d_call: .
j_call: TRBJ2-5
v_call: TRBV4-1
cdr3_nt: TGCGCCAGCAGCCAAGAAGTCGAAGGGGAGACCCAGTACTTC
cdr3_aa: CASSQEVEGETQYF